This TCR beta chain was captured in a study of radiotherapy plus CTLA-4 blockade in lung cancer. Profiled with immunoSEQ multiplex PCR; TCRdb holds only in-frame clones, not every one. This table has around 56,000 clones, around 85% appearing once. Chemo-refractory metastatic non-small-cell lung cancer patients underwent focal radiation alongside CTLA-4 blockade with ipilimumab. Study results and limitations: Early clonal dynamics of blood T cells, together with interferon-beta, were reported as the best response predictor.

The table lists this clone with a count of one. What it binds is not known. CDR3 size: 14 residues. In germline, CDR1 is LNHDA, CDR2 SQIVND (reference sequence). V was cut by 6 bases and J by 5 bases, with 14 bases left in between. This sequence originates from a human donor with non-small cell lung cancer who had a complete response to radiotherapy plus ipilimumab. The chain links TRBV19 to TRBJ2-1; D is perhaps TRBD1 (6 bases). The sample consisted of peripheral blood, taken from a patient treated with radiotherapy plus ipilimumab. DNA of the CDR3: TGTGCCAGTAGCCCGGGACAAATGCACAATGAGCAGTTCTTC. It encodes CASSPGQMHNEQFF.